These T cell receptor beta chains were read from a single sample in a study of vaccination and CD4 T cells after COVID-19. These TCRs' antigens remain unknown. Each CDR3 protein is one row after TCRdb ran MiXCR on the PCR reads. The sample contains some 14,000 distinct CDR3 sequences, roughly three fifths of which appear only once. Sequencing was done on a sample of CD4+ T cells from blood, cultured in vitro. Receptors were obtained from a human donor who had recovered from COVID-19. CDR3s include the opening cysteine and the closing phenylalanine or tryptophan. D genes are given only for firm matches. Not all rows give a size; the values are once, few, many and, for expanded clones, a class.

J | D | V | size | CDR3 | DNA
TRBJ1-5 | - | TRBV27 | few | CASSLWQGDQPQHF | TGTGCCAGCAGTTTATGGCAGGGTGATCAGCCCCAGCATTTT
TRBJ2-7 | - | TRBV10-2 | - | CASSTPGPREQYF | TGCGCCAGCAGCACACCAGGACCGCGCGAGCAGTACTTC
TRBJ2-5 | TRBD2 | TRBV6-5 | - | CASSYISGGKQETQYF | TGTGCCAGCAGTTACATATCCGGGGGGAAGCAAGAGACCCAGTACTTC
TRBJ1-4 | TRBD1 | TRBV5-4 | - | CASSPGQRGEKLFF | TGTGCCAGCAGTCCGGGACAGCGAGGGGAAAAACTGTTTTTT
TRBJ1-4 | TRBD1 | TRBV4-3 | - | CASSQVIETGINEKLFF | TGCGCCAGCAGCCAAGTAATCGAGACAGGGATAAATGAAAAACTGTTTTTT
TRBJ2-5 | TRBD2 | TRBV27 | large | CASSPSAFAGVSLETQYF | TGTGCCAGCAGTCCCTCCGCTTTTGCGGGAGTCTCGTTAGAGACCCAGTACTTC
TRBJ1-4 | - | TRBV4-2 | - | CASSPEGGLEANEKLFF | TGTGCCAGCAGCCCCGAGGGGGGCCTGGAGGCTAATGAAAAACTGTTTTTT
TRBJ2-7 | - | TRBV15 | - | CATSGDPRLREQYF | TGTGCCACCAGCGGGGACCCACGACTGCGGGAGCAGTACTTC
TRBJ1-1 | TRBD1 | TRBV2 | - | CASLRGLSNTEAFF | TGTGCCAGCCTAAGGGGGCTCTCGAACACTGAAGCTTTCTTT
TRBJ1-1 | - | TRBV7-9 | few | CASNPQGNTEAFF | TGTGCCAGCAACCCCCAGGGAAACACTGAAGCTTTCTTT
TRBJ1-2 | - | TRBV5-1 | - | CASSRGVENYGYTF | TGCGCCAGCAGCCGGGGGGTCGAGAACTATGGCTACACCTTC
TRBJ1-5 | TRBD1 | TRBV7-9 | few | CASSAQGASNQPQHF | TGTGCCAGCAGCGCACAGGGGGCTAGCAATCAGCCCCAGCATTTT
TRBJ1-2 | - | TRBV5-4 | - | CASSLDSGVTSGYTF | TGTGCCAGCAGCTTAGACTCCGGGGTCACTTCGGGCTACACCTTC
TRBJ1-6 | - | TRBV7-6 | few | CASSLRTLDNSPLHF | TGTGCCAGCAGCTTACGTACACTTGATAATTCACCCCTCCACTTT
TRBJ1-1 | - | TRBV7-2 | - | CASSTYKEYTEAFF | TGTGCCAGCAGCACCTACAAGGAGTACACTGAAGCTTTCTTT
TRBJ2-3 | - | TRBV7-9 | once | CASSYITDTQYF | TGTGCCAGCAGCTACATCACAGATACGCAGTATTTT
TRBJ2-3 | - | TRBV5-4 | - | CASSLDAGAPDTQYF | TGTGCCAGCAGCTTGGACGCTGGGGCGCCAGATACGCAGTATTTT
TRBJ1-6 | TRBD1 | TRBV18 | - | CASSQDRGHNSPLHF | TGTGCCAGCTCTCAAGACAGGGGGCATAATTCACCCCTCCACTTT
TRBJ1-2 | TRBD1 | TRBV11-2 | - | CASSLGQGYGYTF | TGTGCCAGCAGCTTAGGACAGGGCTATGGCTACACCTTC
TRBJ2-2 | TRBD2 | TRBV18 | - | CASSPGTSGTGELFF | TGTGCCAGCTCACCGGGGACTAGCGGGACCGGGGAGCTGTTTTTT
TRBJ1-1 | TRBD1 | TRBV6-1 | - | CASSDGQGASTEAFF | TGTGCCAGCAGTGACGGACAGGGTGCGAGCACTGAAGCTTTCTTT
TRBJ1-5 | - | TRBV20-1 | few | CSARDYQGGFGQPQHF | TGCAGTGCTAGAGATTACCAGGGCGGGTTTGGTCAGCCCCAGCATTTT
TRBJ1-5 | TRBD1 | TRBV7-2 | - | CASSWAGGVRNQPQHF | TGTGCCAGCAGCTGGGCAGGGGGCGTGAGAAATCAGCCCCAGCATTTT
TRBJ1-1 | - | TRBV19 | - | CASSIAASGRAEAFF | TGTGCCAGTAGTATAGCGGCGTCGGGGCGCGCTGAAGCTTTCTTT
TRBJ2-2 | - | TRBV20-1 | - | CSALRLGNTGELFF | TGCAGTGCTCTCCGACTAGGGAACACCGGGGAGCTGTTTTTT
TRBJ2-5 | - | TRBV20-1 | - | CSATDKQKQETQYF | TGCAGTGCTACGGATAAACAGAAGCAAGAGACCCAGTACTTC
TRBJ2-7 | TRBD2 | TRBV20-1 | once | CSASSSGSSYEQYF | TGCAGTGCTAGTTCTAGCGGGAGTAGCTACGAGCAGTACTTC
TRBJ2-7 | TRBD2 | TRBV5-4 | - | CASSLELAGVGEQYF | TGTGCCAGCAGCCTGGAACTAGCGGGAGTGGGCGAGCAGTACTTC
TRBJ1-5 | - | TRBV25-1 | - | CASSDRTPGNQPQHF | TGTGCCAGCAGTGACCGGACTCCGGGCAATCAGCCCCAGCATTTT
TRBJ2-7 | TRBD2 | TRBV24-1 | - | CATSESGGGGQYF | TGTGCCACCAGTGAGTCCGGGGGGGGCGGGCAGTACTTC
TRBJ2-2 | - | TRBV15 | few | CATSRDLNTGELFF | TGTGCCACCAGCAGGGACCTAAACACCGGGGAGCTGTTTTTT
TRBJ1-4 | - | TRBV20-1 | - | CSAWTADGEKLFF | TGCAGTGCTTGGACGGCGGACGGTGAAAAACTGTTTTTT
TRBJ1-5 | TRBD1 | TRBV19 | once | CAGTTGDQPQHF | TGTGCCGGAACCACAGGGGATCAGCCCCAGCATTTT
TRBJ2-3 | - | TRBV2 | - | CASSAYVDTQYF | TGTGCCAGCAGTGCTTACGTCGATACGCAGTATTTT
TRBJ1-6 | - | TRBV25-1 | once | CASTAGGTLNSPLHF | TGTGCCAGCACAGCCGGGGGGACCCTCAATTCACCCCTCCACTTT